This T cell receptor beta chain emerged from a study of T cell responses to AZD1222 COVID-19 vaccine. With 5 bases removed from V and 5 bases from J, the gap between germline ends came to 15 bases. The CDR3 runs to 14 residues. Germline V gene sequence: CDR1 MNHEY, CDR2 SVGAGI. Clones were read by immunoSEQ multiplex PCR, and TCRdb kept only the in-frame ones, dropping some. The sample lists some 66,000 clones; roughly 84% were seen once. Regarding the study as a whole: The sample set comprised mostly white British donors with more females, and clonal diversity was possibly underestimated. Close to half of spike-specific TCRs reportedly recognize unmutated variant regions. The study found vaccine-associated CD4 TCRs spanning spike, dominant at 160-218 and 743-854.

Concerning this clone itself: Its antigen remains unidentified.

This specimen consisted of peripheral blood, obtained on day 0 of AZD1222 vaccination. The rearrangement uses TRBV6-5 and TRBJ2-5; TRBD2 might be the D (5 bases). The receptor comes from an adult in good health. CDR3: CASSRSSTGETQYF. CDR3 nucleotide sequence: TGTGCCAGCAGTCGGTCCTCTACGGGGGAGACCCAGTACTTC.